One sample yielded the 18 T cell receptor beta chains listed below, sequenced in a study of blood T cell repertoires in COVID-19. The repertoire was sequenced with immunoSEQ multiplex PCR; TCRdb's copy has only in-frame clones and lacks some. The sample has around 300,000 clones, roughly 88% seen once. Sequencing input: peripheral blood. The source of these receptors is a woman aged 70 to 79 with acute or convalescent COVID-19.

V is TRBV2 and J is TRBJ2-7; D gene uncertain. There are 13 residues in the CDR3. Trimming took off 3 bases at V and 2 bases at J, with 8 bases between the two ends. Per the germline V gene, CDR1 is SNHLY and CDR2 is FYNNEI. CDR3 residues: CASSDWHTYEQYF. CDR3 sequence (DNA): TGTGCCAGCAGTGATTGGCATACCTACGAGCAGTACTTC.

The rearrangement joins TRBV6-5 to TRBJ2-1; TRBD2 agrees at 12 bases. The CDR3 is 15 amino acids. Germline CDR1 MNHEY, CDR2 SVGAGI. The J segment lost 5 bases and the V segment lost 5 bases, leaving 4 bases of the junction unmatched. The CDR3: CASSRLAGADNEQFF. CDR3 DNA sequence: TGTGCCAGCAGTCGACTAGCGGGGGCCGACAATGAGCAGTTCTTC.

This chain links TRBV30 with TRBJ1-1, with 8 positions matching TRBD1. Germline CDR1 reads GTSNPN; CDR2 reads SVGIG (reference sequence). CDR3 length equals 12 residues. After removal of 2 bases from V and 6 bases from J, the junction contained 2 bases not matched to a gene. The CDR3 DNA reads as TGTGCCTGGAGTCAGGGGGCCGCTGAAGCTTTCTTT. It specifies CAWSQGAAEAFF.

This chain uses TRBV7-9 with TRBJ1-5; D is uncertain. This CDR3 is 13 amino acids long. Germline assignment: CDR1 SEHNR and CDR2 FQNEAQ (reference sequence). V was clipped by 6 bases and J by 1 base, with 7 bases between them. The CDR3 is CASSRESNQPQHF. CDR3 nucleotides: TGTGCCAGCAGTCGAGAGAGCAATCAGCCCCAGCATTTT.

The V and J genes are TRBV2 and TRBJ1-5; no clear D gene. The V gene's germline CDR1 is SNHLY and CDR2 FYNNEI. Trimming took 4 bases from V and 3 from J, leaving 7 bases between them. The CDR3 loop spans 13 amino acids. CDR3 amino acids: CASSGGFNQPQHF. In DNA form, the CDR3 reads TGTGCCAGCAGTGGCGGGTTCAATCAGCCCCAGCATTTT. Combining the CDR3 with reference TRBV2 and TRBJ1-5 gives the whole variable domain EPEVTQTPSHQVTQMGQEVILRCVPISNHLYFYWYRQILGQKVEFLVSFYNNEISEKSEIFDDQFSVERPDGSNFTLKIRSTKLEDSAMYFCASSGGFNQPQHFGDGTRLSIL.

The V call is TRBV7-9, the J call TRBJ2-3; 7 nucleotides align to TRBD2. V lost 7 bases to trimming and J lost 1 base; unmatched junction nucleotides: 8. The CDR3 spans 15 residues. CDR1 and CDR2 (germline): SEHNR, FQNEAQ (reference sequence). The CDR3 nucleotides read TGTGCCAGCACCCGGTACCGGGGGGGCACAGATACGCAGTATTTT. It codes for CASTRYRGGTDTQYF.

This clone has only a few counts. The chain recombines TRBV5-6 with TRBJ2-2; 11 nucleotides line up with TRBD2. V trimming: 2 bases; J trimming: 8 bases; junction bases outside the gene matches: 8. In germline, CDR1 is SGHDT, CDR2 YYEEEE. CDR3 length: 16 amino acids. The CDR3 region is CASSFTLAGGLGELFF. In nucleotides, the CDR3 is TGTGCCAGCAGCTTCACCCTAGCGGGGGGCTTGGGGGAGCTGTTTTTT.

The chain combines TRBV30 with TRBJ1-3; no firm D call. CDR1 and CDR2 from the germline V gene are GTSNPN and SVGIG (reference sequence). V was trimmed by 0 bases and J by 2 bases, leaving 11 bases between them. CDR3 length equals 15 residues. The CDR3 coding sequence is TGTGCCTGGAGTGTGAGGTCCAGCGCTGGAAACACCATATATTTT. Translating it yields CAWSVRSSAGNTIYF. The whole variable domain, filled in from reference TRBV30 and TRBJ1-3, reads SQTIHQWPATLVQPVGSPLSLECTVEGTSNPNLYWYRQAAGRGLQLLFYSVGIGQISSEVPQNLSASRPQDRQFILSSKKLLLSDSGFYLCAWSVRSSAGNTIYFGEGSWLTVV.

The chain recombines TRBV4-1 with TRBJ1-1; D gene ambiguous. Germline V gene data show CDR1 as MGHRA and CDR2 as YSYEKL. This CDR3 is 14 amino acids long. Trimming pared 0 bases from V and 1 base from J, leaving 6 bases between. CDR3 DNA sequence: TGCGCCAGCAGCCAAGAAGACACGAACACTGAAGCTTTCTTT. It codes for CASSQEDTNTEAFF.

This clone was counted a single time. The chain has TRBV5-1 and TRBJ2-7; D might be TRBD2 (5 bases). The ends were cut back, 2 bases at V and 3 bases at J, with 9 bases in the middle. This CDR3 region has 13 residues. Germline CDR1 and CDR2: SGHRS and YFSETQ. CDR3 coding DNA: TGCGCCAGCAGCTTTCTAGCAAACTACGAGCAGTACTTC. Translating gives CASSFLANYEQYF.

CDR3 loop: CSVAGIGTEAFF. The CDR3 DNA follows: TGCAGCGTTGCAGGGATTGGCACTGAAGCTTTCTTT. This sequence joins TRBV29-1 and TRBJ1-1, with D tentatively TRBD1 (5 bases). Per the germline V gene, CDR1 is SQVTM and CDR2 is ANQGSEA. Trimming left V 4 bases short and J 4 bases short, with 10 bases between. The CDR3 has 12 amino acids. Using reference TRBV29-1 and TRBJ1-1 for the parts outside the CDR3, the full variable domain is SAVISQKPSRDICQRGTSLTIQCQVDSQVTMMFWYRQQPGQSLTLIATANQGSEATYESGFVIDKFPISRPNLTFSTLTVSNMSPEDSSIYLCSVAGIGTEAFFGQGTRLTVV.

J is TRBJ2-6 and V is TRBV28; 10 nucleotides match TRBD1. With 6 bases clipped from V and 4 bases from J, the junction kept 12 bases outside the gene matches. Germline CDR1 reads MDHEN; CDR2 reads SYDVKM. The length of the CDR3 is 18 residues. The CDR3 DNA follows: TGTGCCAGCAGCTCCCCGACAGGGGGCGGTCCCGGGGCCAACGTCCTGACTTTC. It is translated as CASSSPTGGGPGANVLTF. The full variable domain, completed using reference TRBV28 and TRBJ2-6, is DVKVTQSSRYLVKRTGEKVFLECVQDMDHENMFWYRQDPGLGLRLIYFSYDVKMKEKGDIPEGYSVSREKKERFSLILESASTNQTSMYLCASSSPTGGGPGANVLTFGAGSRLTVL.

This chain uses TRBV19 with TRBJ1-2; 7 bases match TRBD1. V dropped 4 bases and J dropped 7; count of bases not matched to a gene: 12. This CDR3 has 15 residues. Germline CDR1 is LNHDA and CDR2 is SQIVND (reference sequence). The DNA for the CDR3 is TGTGCCAGTAGTACGACAGGGTTAATACTGCTTGGCTACACCTTC. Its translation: CASSTTGLILLGYTF.

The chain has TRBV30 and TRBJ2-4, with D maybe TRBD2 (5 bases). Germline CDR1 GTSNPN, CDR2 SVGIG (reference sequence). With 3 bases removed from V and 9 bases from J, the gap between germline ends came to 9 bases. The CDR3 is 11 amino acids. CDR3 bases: TGTGCCTGGAGCAAAGAGGGCATTCAGTACTTC. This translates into CAWSKEGIQYF. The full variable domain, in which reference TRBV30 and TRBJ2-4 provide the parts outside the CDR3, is SQTIHQWPATLVQPVGSPLSLECTVEGTSNPNLYWYRQAAGRGLQLLFYSVGIGQISSEVPQNLSASRPQDRQFILSSKKLLLSDSGFYLCAWSKEGIQYFGAGTRLSVL.

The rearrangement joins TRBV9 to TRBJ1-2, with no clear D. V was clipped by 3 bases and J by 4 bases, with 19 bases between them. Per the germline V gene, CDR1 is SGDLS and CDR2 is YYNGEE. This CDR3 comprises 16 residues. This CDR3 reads CASSDSEMSGVYGYTF. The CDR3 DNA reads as TGTGCCAGCAGCGATTCTGAAATGTCCGGGGTCTATGGCTACACCTTC.

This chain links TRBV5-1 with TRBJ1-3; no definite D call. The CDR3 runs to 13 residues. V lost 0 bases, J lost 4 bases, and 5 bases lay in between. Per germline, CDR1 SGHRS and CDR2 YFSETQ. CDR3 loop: CASSLEEGNTIYF. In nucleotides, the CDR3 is TGCGCCAGCAGCTTGGAGGAGGGAAACACCATATATTTT.

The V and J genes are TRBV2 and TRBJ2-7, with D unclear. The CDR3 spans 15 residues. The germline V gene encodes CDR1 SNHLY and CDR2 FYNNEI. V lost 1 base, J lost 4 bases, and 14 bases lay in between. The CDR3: CASSEEAGSVYEQYF. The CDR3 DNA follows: TGTGCCAGCAGTGAAGAAGCAGGTTCAGTATACGAGCAGTACTTC.

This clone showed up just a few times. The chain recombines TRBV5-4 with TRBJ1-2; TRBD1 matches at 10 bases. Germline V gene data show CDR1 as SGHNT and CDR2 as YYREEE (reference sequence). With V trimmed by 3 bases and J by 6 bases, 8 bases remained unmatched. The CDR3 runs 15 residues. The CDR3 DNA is TGTGCCAGCAGCTCCCCGAAGGGGACAGGGGATGGCTACACCTTC. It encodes CASSSPKGTGDGYTF. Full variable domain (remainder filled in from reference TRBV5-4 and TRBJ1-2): ETGVTQSPTHLIKTRGQQVTLRCSSQSGHNTVSWYQQALGQGPQFIFQYYREEENGRGNFPPRFSGLQFPNYSSELNVNALELDDSALYLCASSSPKGTGDGYTFGSGTRLTVV.